This T cell receptor (beta chain) was recorded in a study of blood T cell repertoires in COVID-19 (dated by TCRdb to the early 2020s). At the level of the whole study: Collaborator samples came from the United States, Italy and Spain and covered acute and convalescent phases of COVID-19. The material from the prospective study consisted of cDNA or gDNA derived from T cells, B-cell-depleted T cells, or PBMCs. Subjects who had been exposed to COVID-19, were actively infected with it, or had recovered from it provided the deeply sampled blood TCRbeta repertoires that made up the dataset. The repertoires were made available in a free public database intended to serve as a resource for research on the immune response to SARS-CoV-2. The samples were drawn from two sources: the first 160 participants of the ongoing ImmuneRACE study, and 1,254 subjects contributed by 6 global collaborators. Sample metadata almost always included a de-identified subject ID, COVID-19 status, age in years and sex. Where HLA class I and class II types were available, the types were taken from metadata supplied by the sample provider, not from assay-based typing.

TCRbeta CDR3 regions were amplified from genomic DNA by means of the immunoSEQ Assay, a bias-controlled multiplex PCR. Under the source paper's analysis protocol: The number of nucleated cells in each sample was estimated by amplification of reference gene primers within the assay. To quantify the absolute abundance of each unique TCRbeta CDR3 rearrangement, sequence reads were collapsed and filtered. For each sample, productive Simpson clonality was calculated by taking the square root of Simpson's diversity index across productive rearrangements. TCRdb limited this immuneACCESS table to in-frame rearrangements with V and J called. A share of clones is missing; checked studies link under half to unresolved V genes, and the rest is unexplained. The V and J calls and clone size are taken from that table; D and trimming were inferred from the DNA. The sample data list about 240,000 clones, and around 85% of these were observed just once. Jointly, the top ten make up roughly 3% of the sample.

About this clone: Its antigen is not yet known. Qualities for individual bases were not recorded, and no much larger clone is one base off.

The paper's findings and limits, for the study overall: How much clinical and demographic metadata was included differed by source and by participant, and the metadata was provided uncurated.

Another Seattle source contributed samples from volunteer blood donors who had recovered from COVID-19. Whole blood was collected in K2EDTA tubes by collaborating institutions according to the institutions' own protocols. For TCRbeta analysis, collaborators shipped samples in one of three forms: frozen whole blood, isolated PBMCs, or DNA extracted from either of those sample types. This TCR came from a woman in her thirties who had recovered from COVID-19. Sequencing input: peripheral blood.

CDR3 reads: CASSLWARGGDEQFF. At the DNA level, the sequence is TGTGCCAGCAGTTTATGGGCCAGGGGAGGGGATGAGCAGTTCTTC. The V and J segments used are TRBV27 and TRBJ2-1, and perhaps TRBD2 as D gene, on 7 matching bases. CDR3 length: 15 amino acids, cysteine to phenylalanine. Just CDR3 DNA is preserved here, 45 bases in frame from base 1. V is pared back by 1 base and J by 8 bases, with 15 bases lying between the germline termini. The germline V gene encodes CDR1 MNHEY and CDR2 SMNVEV (reference sequence).